This T cell receptor beta chain stems from a study of long-term antiretroviral therapy in people with HIV. Whole-study results and caveats: Pre-ART expanded clones dominated the repertoire at every time point. Whereas controls had wider CDR3 length ranges, HIV repertoires had narrower ones.

The CDR3 extends over 15 amino acids. V lost 4 bases, J lost 2 bases, and 14 bases lay in between. CDR1 and CDR2 from the germline V gene are LNHNV and YYDKDF (reference sequence). As to this clone: Its antigen is as yet unknown.

Per individual, the PBMC samples numbered at least one pre-ART and at least two post-ART. The United States was where all participants with HIV were treated. It was version v3.0 of the immunoSEQ assay that was run at survey level. TCRdb keeps only in-frame clones here, not all; method: immunoSEQ multiplex PCR. The sample lists about 20,000 clones, over 70% occurring once. This sequence was found in a woman aged 40-49 years with HIV. The gene calls are TRBV15 and TRBJ1-2; no clear D gene. The starting material was unsorted PBMCs, obtained 1.2 years after starting antiretroviral therapy. This CDR3 is CATSNPHMANYGYTF. In nucleotides, the CDR3 is TGTGCCACCAGCAACCCGCACATGGCGAACTATGGCTACACCTTC.